This T cell receptor (beta chain) comes out of a study of T cells after yellow fever vaccination. Study conclusions and caveats: Only a minor proportion of clonotypes was detected across both CD4 and CD8 compartments. Although the secondary response was weaker, it peaked faster, at day 5 versus 15.

As TCR cDNA was made by 5'RACE template switching, a universal primer site and UMIs were added. MiXCR, applied by TCRdb to the 5' RACE reads, yields one record per CDR3 protein. The data show some 320,000 distinct CDR3 sequences, with over 3.5% seen just once and 19% held by the top ten. Trimming at V came to 7 bases and at J to 4 bases, leaving 10 bases not matched to a gene. Germline values: CDR1 SGHVS, CDR2 FQNEAQ. The CDR3 sequence is 15 residues long. This clonotype was counted many times. Its antigen remains unknown. The chain joins TRBV7-8 to TRBJ1-5; 7 bases fit TRBD1. This TCR came from a man aged 18 to 30 who received the YFV17D yellow fever vaccine. Here the sequenced sample was PBMCs, taken 15 days after the yellow fever booster vaccination. CDR3 bases: TGTGCCAGCACCCATTCAGGGGGGACGAATCAGCCCCAGCATTTT. This translates into CASTHSGGTNQPQHF.